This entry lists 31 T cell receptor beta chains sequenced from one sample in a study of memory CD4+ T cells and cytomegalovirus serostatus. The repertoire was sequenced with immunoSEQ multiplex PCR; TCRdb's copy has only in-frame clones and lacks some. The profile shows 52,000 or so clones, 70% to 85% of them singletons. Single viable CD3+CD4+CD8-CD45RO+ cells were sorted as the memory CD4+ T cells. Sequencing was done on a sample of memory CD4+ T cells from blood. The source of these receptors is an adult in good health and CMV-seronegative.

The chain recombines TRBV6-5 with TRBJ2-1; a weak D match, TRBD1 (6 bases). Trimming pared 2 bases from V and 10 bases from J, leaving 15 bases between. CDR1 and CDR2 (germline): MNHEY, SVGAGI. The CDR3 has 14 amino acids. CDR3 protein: CASSYGGQLQEQFF. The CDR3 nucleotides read TGTGCCAGCAGTTACGGAGGACAGCTGCAGGAGCAGTTCTTC.

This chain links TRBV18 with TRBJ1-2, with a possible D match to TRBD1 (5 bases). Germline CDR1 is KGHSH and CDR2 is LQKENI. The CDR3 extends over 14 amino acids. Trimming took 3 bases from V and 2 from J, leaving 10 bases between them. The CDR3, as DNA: TGTGCCAGCTCACCCTCGGGACTCAACTATGGCTACACCTTC. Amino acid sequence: CASSPSGLNYGYTF.

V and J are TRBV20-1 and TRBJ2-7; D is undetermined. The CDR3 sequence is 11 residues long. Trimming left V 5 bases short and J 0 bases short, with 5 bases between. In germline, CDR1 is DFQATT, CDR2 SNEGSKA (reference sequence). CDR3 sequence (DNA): TGCAGTGCTGGACCCTCCTACGAGCAGTACTTC. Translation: CSAGPSYEQYF.

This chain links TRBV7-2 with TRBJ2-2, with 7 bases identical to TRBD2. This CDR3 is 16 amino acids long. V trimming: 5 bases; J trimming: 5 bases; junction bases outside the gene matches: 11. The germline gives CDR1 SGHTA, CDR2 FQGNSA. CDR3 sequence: CASSPSGAKRTGELFF. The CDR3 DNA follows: TGTGCCAGCAGCCCGAGCGGGGCCAAAAGGACCGGGGAGCTGTTTTTT.

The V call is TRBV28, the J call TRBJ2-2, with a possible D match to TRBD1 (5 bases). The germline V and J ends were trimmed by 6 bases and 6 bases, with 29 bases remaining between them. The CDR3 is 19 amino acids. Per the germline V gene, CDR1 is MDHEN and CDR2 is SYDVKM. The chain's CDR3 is CASRITGFGRIQKSGELFF. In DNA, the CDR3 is TGTGCCAGCAGGATTACAGGTTTTGGCCGAATACAGAAGTCCGGGGAGCTGTTTTTT.

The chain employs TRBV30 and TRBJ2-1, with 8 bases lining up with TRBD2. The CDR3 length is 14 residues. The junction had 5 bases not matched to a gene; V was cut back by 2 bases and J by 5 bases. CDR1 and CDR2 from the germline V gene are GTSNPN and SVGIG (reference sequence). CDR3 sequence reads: CAWSKAGAHNEQFF. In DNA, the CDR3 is TGTGCCTGGAGTAAAGCGGGGGCCCACAATGAGCAGTTCTTC.

This chain's CDR3 is CASSLAQGETQYF. In DNA, the CDR3 is TGTGCCAGCAGCTTGGCACAGGGAGAGACCCAGTACTTC. The chain joins TRBV5-4 to TRBJ2-5, with D maybe TRBD1 (6 bases). This CDR3 region has 13 residues. CDR1 SGHNT and CDR2 YYREEE come from the germline V gene (reference sequence). The V end was cut by 0 bases, the J end by 4 bases, with 7 bases between. The entire variable domain, with the rest obtained from reference TRBV5-4 and TRBJ2-5, is as follows: ETGVTQSPTHLIKTRGQQVTLRCSSQSGHNTVSWYQQALGQGPQFIFQYYREEENGRGNFPPRFSGLQFPNYSSELNVNALELDDSALYLCASSLAQGETQYFGPGTRLLVL.

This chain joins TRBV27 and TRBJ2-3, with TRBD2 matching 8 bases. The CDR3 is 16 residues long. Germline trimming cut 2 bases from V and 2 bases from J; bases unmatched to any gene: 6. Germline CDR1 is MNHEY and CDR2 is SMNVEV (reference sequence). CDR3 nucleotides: TGTGCCAGCAGTTTAGTCGGGGGGGCCCCCACAGATACGCAGTATTTT. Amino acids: CASSLVGGAPTDTQYF.

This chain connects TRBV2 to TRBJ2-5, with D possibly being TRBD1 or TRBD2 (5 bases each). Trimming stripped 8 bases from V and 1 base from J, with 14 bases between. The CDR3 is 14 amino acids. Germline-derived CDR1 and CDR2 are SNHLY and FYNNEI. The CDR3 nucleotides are TGTGCCAGCGGGGACGGAAGGTCCCAAGAGACCCAGTACTTC. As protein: CASGDGRSQETQYF.

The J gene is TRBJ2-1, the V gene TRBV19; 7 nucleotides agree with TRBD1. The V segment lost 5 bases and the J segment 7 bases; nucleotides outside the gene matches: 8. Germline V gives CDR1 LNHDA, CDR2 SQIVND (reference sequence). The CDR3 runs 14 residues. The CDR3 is CASSLRGQRNEQFF. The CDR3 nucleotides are TGTGCCAGTAGTCTCAGGGGACAGAGGAATGAGCAGTTCTTC.

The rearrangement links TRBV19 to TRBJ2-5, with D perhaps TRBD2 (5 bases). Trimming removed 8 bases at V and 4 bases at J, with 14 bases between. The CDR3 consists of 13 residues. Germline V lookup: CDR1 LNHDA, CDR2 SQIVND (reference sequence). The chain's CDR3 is CASGDRGRETQYF. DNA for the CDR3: TGTGCCAGTGGGGATAGAGGGCGAGAGACCCAGTACTTC.

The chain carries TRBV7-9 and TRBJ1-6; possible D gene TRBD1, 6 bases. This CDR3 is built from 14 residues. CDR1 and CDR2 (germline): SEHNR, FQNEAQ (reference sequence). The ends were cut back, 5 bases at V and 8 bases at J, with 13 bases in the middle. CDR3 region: CASSLTGIYSPLHF. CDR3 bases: TGTGCCAGCAGCCTTACAGGGATTTATTCACCCCTCCACTTT.

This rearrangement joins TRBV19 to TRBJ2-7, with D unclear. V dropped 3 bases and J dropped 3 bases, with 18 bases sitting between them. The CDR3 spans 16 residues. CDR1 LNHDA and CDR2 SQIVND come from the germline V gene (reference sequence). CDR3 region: CASSMGHSLNNYEQYF. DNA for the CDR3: TGTGCCAGTAGTATGGGTCACTCATTAAACAACTACGAGCAGTACTTC. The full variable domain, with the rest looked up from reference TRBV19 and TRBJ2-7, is DGGITQSPKYLFRKEGQNVTLSCEQNLNHDAMYWYRQDPGQGLRLIYYSQIVNDFQKGDIAEGYSVSREKKESFPLTVTSAQKNPTAFYLCASSMGHSLNNYEQYFGPGTRLTVT.

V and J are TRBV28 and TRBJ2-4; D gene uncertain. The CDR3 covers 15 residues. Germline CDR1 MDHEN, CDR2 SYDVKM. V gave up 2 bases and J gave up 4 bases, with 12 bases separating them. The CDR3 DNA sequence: TGTGCCAGCAGTTTACCCCTTATAGGTAAAAACATTCAGTACTTC. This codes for CASSLPLIGKNIQYF.

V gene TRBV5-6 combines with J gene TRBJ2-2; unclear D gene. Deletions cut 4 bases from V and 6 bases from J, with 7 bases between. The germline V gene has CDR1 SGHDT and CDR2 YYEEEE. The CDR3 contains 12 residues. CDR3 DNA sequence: TGTGCCAGCAGCCTGAGCGCCGGGGAGCTGTTTTTT. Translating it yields CASSLSAGELFF.

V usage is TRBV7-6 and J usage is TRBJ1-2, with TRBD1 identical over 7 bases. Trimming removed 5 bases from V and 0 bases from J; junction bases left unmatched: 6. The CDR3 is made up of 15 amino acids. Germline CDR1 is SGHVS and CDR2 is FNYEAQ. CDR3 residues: CASSLDRRTNYGYTF. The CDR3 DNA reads TGTGCCAGCAGCCTGGACAGGAGAACTAACTATGGCTACACCTTC.

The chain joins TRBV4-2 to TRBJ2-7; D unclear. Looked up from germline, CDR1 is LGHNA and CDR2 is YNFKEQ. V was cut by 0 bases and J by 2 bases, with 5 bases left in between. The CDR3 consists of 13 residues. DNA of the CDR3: TGTGCCAGCAGCCAAGAAGGGACCTACGAGCAGTACTTC. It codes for CASSQEGTYEQYF.

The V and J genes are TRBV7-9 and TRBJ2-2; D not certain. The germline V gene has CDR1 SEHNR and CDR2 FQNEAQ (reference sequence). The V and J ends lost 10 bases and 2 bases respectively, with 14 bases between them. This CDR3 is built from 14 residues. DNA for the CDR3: TGTGCCAAAGGGCGAACATCCAACACCGGGGAGCTGTTTTTT. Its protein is CAKGRTSNTGELFF.

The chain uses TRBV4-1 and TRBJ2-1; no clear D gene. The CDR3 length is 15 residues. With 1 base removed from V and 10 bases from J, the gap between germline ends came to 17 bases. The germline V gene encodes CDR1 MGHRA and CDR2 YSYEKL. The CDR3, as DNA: TGCGCCAGCAGCCAAGTCCCGTCGACCCCCGGCGAGCAGTTCTTC. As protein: CASSQVPSTPGEQFF.

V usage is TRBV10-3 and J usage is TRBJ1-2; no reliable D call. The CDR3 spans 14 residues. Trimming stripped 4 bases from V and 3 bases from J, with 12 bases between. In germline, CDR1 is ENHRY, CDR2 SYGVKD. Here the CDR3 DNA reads TGTGCCATCAGTGGGCAGAACGAGGACTATGGCTACACCTTC. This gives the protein CAISGQNEDYGYTF.

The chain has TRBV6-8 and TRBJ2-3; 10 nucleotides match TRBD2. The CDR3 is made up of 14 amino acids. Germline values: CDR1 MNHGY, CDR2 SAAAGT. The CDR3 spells CVGWERGGEDTQYF. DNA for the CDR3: TGTGTAGGGTGGGAGCGGGGGGGAGAGGATACGCAGTATTTT.

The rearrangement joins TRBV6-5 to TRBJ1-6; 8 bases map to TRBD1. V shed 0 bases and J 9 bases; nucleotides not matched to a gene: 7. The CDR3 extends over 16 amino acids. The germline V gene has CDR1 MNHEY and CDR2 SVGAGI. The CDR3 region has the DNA TGTGCCAGCAGTTACTCGTCCGGGACAGGTTTTTCACCCCTCCACTTT. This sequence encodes CASSYSSGTGFSPLHF.

The DNA of the CDR3 is TGTGCCAGCAGCTTAGTTGGAGGGCGGACTAACAATGAGCAGTTCTTC. This encodes CASSLVGGRTNNEQFF. This chain joins TRBV7-2 and TRBJ2-1; a weak D match, TRBD2 (6 bases). The CDR3 has 16 amino acids. Germline V CDR1 and CDR2: SGHTA, FQGNSA. V lost 1 base to trimming and J lost 5 bases, with 15 bases between them. Supplemented by reference TRBV7-2 and TRBJ2-1, the full variable domain reads GAGVSQSPSNKVTEKGKDVELRCDPISGHTALYWYRQSLGQGLEFLIYFQGNSAPDKSGLPSDRFSAERTGGSVSTLTIQRTQQEDSAVYLCASSLVGGRTNNEQFFGPGTRLTVL.

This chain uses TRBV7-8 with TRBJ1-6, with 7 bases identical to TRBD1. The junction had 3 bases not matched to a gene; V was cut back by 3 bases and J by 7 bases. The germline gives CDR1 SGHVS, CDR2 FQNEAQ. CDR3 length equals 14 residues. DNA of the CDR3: TGTGCCAGCAGCTTCAGACAGGGAAATTCACCCCTCCACTTT. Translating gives CASSFRQGNSPLHF.

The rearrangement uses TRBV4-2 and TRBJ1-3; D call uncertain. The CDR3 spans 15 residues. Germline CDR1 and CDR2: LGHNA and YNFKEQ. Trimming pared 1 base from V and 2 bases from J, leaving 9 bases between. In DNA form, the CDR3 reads TGTGCCAGCAGCCAAGTGGGGAGTACTGGAAACACCATATATTTT. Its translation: CASSQVGSTGNTIYF.

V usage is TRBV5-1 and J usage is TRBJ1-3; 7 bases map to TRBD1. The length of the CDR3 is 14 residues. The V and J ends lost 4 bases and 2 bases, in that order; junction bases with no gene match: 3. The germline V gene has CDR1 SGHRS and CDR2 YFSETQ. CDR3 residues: CASSVGTAGNTIYF. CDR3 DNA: TGCGCCAGCAGCGTCGGGACAGCTGGAAACACCATATATTTT.

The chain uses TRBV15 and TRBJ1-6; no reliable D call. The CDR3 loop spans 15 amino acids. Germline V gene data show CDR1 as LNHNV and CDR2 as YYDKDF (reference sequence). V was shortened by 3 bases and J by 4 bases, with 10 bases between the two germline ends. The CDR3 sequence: CATSSLPLYNSPLHF. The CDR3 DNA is TGTGCCACCAGCAGTCTTCCACTTTATAATTCACCCCTCCACTTT.

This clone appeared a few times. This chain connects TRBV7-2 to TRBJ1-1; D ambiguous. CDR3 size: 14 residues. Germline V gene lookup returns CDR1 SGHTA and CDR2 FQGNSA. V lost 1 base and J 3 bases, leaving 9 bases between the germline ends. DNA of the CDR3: TGTGCCAGCAGCTTAGAGAGCAGGCACACTGAAGCTTTCTTT. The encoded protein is CASSLESRHTEAFF.

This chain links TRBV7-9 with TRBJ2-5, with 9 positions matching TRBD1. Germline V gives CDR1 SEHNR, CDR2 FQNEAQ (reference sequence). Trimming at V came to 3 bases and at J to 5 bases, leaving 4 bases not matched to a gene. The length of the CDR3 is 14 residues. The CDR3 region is CASSFRDRAETQYF. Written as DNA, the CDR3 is TGTGCCAGCAGCTTCCGGGACAGGGCCGAGACCCAGTACTTC.

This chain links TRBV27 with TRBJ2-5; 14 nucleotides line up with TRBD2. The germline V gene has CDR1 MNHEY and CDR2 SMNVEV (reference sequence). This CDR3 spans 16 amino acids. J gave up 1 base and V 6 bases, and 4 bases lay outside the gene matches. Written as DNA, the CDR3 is TGTGCCAGCAGCCCCGGACTAGCGGGGGGCCAAGAGACCCAGTACTTC. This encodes CASSPGLAGGQETQYF.

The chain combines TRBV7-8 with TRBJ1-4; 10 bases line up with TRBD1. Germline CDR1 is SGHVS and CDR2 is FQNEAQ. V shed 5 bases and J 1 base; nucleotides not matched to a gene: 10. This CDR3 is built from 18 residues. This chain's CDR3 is CASSDRGQGQGTNEKLFF. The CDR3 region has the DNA TGTGCCAGCAGCGATAGGGGACAGGGGCAGGGAACTAATGAAAAACTGTTTTTT.